This T cell receptor (beta chain) was profiled in a study of regulatory T cells in long-lasting Graves disease. Regarding the study as a whole: It was in persistent disease that TRBV28, TRBJ1-2 and TRBJ2-5 were favored.

CDR1 is MNHEY, CDR2 SMNVEV, per germline (reference sequence). The CDR3 consists of 15 residues. V was shortened by 5 bases and J by 0 bases, with 14 bases between the two germline ends. Library construction for TCR beta used iRepertoire HTBI primers and Arm-PCR of CDR3 regions. TCRdb redid the calling of the multiplex PCR reads with MiXCR, one entry per CDR3 protein. Of 350,000 to 450,000 distinct CDR3 sequences listed, roughly 10% are singletons. Remarks on this clonotype: Antigen specificity is unknown. A single base separates this from a much larger clone, so it may be a read error.

Time point here: newly diagnosed GD, antithyroid drugs for less than 3 months. Scientists built the TCR library using RNA that was extracted from PBMCs. The source of the patients was an endocrinology department in Xi'an, China. Another study also made use of these data, one on T cells in Graves' hyperthyroidism and ophthalmopathy.

The chain combines TRBV27 with TRBJ2-7; D might be TRBD2 (6 bases). The receptor's source is a woman under 30 with Graves disease. The sample consisted of peripheral blood mononuclear cells (PBMCs), taken at new diagnosis, from a patient treated with antithyroid drugs. In nucleotides, the CDR3 is TGTGCCAGCAGTGGGGACTCATCAAGCTCCTACGAGCAGTACGTC. Residues: CASSGDSSSSYEQYV.